This T cell receptor beta chain was identified in a study of radiotherapy plus CTLA-4 blockade in lung cancer. About the research overall: The study recorded objective responses in 15% to 20% of patients and disease control in 31%.

Germline V gene sequence: CDR1 LNHNV, CDR2 YYDKDF (reference sequence). V lost 6 bases and J lost 5; bases outside the gene matches: 6. The length of the CDR3 is 15 residues. Whole-study results and caveats: The authors reported that early blood T cell clone dynamics, with interferon-beta, best predicted response. Clones of tumor-derived TCRs expanded in blood after radiotherapy plus ipilimumab.

Those with chemo-refractory metastatic non-small-cell lung cancer were treated with focal radiation combined with CTLA-4 blockade using ipilimumab. Concerning this clone: Its antigen remains unidentified.

The assay was immunoSEQ multiplex PCR, and TCRdb's table has in-frame clones only and misses some. The sample has about 50,000 clones; 84% are singletons. The chain carries TRBV15 and TRBJ1-5, with TRBD1 matching over 11 bases. The source material was peripheral blood, sampled from a patient treated with radiotherapy plus ipilimumab. The origin of this receptor is a human donor with non-small cell lung cancer whose response to radiotherapy plus ipilimumab could not be evaluated. For the CDR3, the DNA is TGTGCCACCAGAGACGGACAGGGGGCGTATCAGCCCCAGCATTTT. Its protein product is CATRDGQGAYQPQHF.